These 18 T cell receptor beta chains originate from one sample sequenced in a study of cytomegalovirus exposure and HLA in healthy donors (dated by TCRdb to about 2017). The method was the immunoSEQ multiplex PCR assay. The clones in this table, taken by TCRdb from immuneACCESS, are in-frame only. Not every clone is retained; where verified, under half of the shortfall comes from an unresolved V gene, and the cause of the rest is unknown. The sample table records over 130,000 clones; approximately 86% of these occur just once. The ten largest clones capture under 9% of the sample. The material sequenced was PBMCs. Source of these receptors: a man younger than 35 in good health and CMV-seropositive.

The chain employs TRBV7-5 and TRBJ1-5. TRBV7-5 is marked as a pseudogene. The CDR3 runs 16 residues. This chain's CDR3 is CVRSLGSRGTTQPQHF. As DNA, the CDR3 is TGTGTCAGAAGCTTAGGAAGTCGGGGAACGACTCAGCCCCAGCATTTT.

The chain combines TRBV5-1 with TRBJ1-6; D perhaps matches TRBD1 (5 bases). This CDR3 spans 16 amino acids. The V gene lost 0 bases and the J gene lost 8 bases, with 15 bases spanning the gap. From germline, CDR1 is SGHRS and CDR2 YFSETQ. CDR3 residues: CASSLAVAGRDSPLHF. CDR3 bases: TGCGCCAGCAGCTTGGCGGTTGCGGGGCGCGATTCACCCCTCCACTTT.

The chain carries TRBV6-6 and TRBJ1-2; perhaps TRBD1 as D (6 bases). The CDR3 length is 14 residues. Trimming removed 6 bases at V and 4 bases at J, with 15 bases between. CDR1 and CDR2 from the germline V gene are MNHNY and SVGAGI (reference sequence). The CDR3 nucleotides read TGTGCCAGCAGATTCCAACAGGGACCCTATGGCTACACCTTC. Its protein is CASRFQQGPYGYTF.

This clone was recorded a few times. The chain is built from TRBV2 and TRBJ2-7, with 7 bases lining up with TRBD1. Germline loops: CDR1 SNHLY, CDR2 FYNNEI. The CDR3 has 13 residues. After removal of 5 bases from V and 4 bases from J, the junction contained 5 bases not matched to a gene. CDR3 loop: CASSRTGFYEQYF. CDR3 nucleotide sequence: TGTGCCAGCAGTAGGACAGGTTTTTACGAGCAGTACTTC.

The table lists this clone with a few counts. This rearrangement joins TRBV7-9 to TRBJ1-1, with TRBD1 matching over 7 bases. The junction had 5 bases not matched to a gene; V was cut back by 6 bases and J by 1 base. Germline V gives CDR1 SEHNR, CDR2 FQNEAQ (reference sequence). The CDR3 is made up of 14 amino acids. CDR3 DNA sequence: TGTGCCAGCAGTCGCCGGGACAGGAACACTGAAGCTTTCTTT. Translation: CASSRRDRNTEAFF.

V and J are TRBV18 and TRBJ2-5; D not certain. Per germline, CDR1 KGHSH and CDR2 LQKENI. V lost 3 bases to trimming and J lost 5 bases, with 16 bases between them. The CDR3 totals 15 residues. The CDR3 region has the DNA TGTGCCAGCTCACCTCAGTGGGTCTCCGGGGAGACCCAGTACTTC. Translating it yields CASSPQWVSGETQYF. The complete variable domain, with remaining parts taken from reference TRBV18 and TRBJ2-5, reads NAGVMQNPRHLVRRRGQEARLRCSPMKGHSHVYWYRQLPEEGLKFMVYLQKENIIDESGMPKERFSAEFPKEGPSILRIQQVVRGDSAAYFCASSPQWVSGETQYFGPGTRLLVL.

This clone was counted a single time. The chain couples TRBV29-1 to TRBJ2-3; D perhaps matches TRBD2 (5 bases). The CDR3 has 13 amino acids. Trimming left V 3 bases short and J 6 bases short, with 13 bases between. The germline V gene has CDR1 SQVTM and CDR2 ANQGSEA. CDR3 in amino acids: CSVDELAQDTQYF. The CDR3 nucleotides are TGCAGCGTTGACGAGTTAGCGCAGGATACGCAGTATTTT.

The V call is TRBV4-1, the J call TRBJ2-7, with 9 bases identical to TRBD1. Trimming removed 1 base from V and 5 bases from J; junction bases left unmatched: 3. This CDR3 region has 14 residues. CDR1 is MGHRA and CDR2 is YSYEKL in the germline V gene. CDR3 loop: CASSQGTGAHEQYF. CDR3 nucleotides: TGCGCCAGCAGCCAAGGGACAGGGGCCCACGAGCAGTACTTC.

This clone showed up just a few times. The chain uses TRBV30 and TRBJ2-1; D might be TRBD2 (5 bases). CDR3 length equals 12 residues. The germline V and J ends were trimmed by 2 bases and 4 bases, with 6 bases remaining between them. The germline V gene has CDR1 GTSNPN and CDR2 SVGIG (reference sequence). CDR3 DNA sequence: TGTGCCTGGAGTTCGGGATACAATGAGCAGTTCTTC. Protein: CAWSSGYNEQFF.

V usage is TRBV18 and J usage is TRBJ2-3; possible D gene TRBD1, 6 bases. The germline V gene encodes CDR1 KGHSH and CDR2 LQKENI. This CDR3 spans 13 amino acids. Trimming pared 3 bases from V and 6 bases from J, leaving 10 bases between. The CDR3 region has the DNA TGTGCCAGCTCACCGGGGGCGTCTGATACGCAGTATTTT. Translating it yields CASSPGASDTQYF.

This clone was detected only once. The CDR3 coding sequence is TGTGCCAGCTCACCACTTAACAGGGGCCAAGAGACCCAGTACTTC. Residues: CASSPLNRGQETQYF. V is TRBV18 and J is TRBJ2-5, with 7 nucleotides matching TRBD1. Germline V gene data show CDR1 as KGHSH and CDR2 as LQKENI. Trimming removed 1 base from V and 1 base from J; junction bases left unmatched: 3. The CDR3 is made up of 15 amino acids.

This chain uses TRBV9 with TRBJ2-3, with TRBD1 matching over 7 bases. CDR3 size: 16 residues. Germline lookup yields CDR1 SGDLS and CDR2 YYNGEE. The V segment lost 0 bases and the J segment 1 base; nucleotides outside the gene matches: 5. The CDR3 region has the DNA TGTGCCAGCAGCGTAGCGACAGGGATCGGCACAGATACGCAGTATTTT. Protein: CASSVATGIGTDTQYF. Full variable domain (rest looked up from reference TRBV9 and TRBJ2-3): DSGVTQTPKHLITATGQRVTLRCSPRSGDLSVYWYQQSLDQGLQFLIQYYNGEERAKGNILERFSAQQFPDLHSELNLSSLELGDSALYFCASSVATGIGTDTQYFGPGTRLTVL.

The V gene is TRBV11-2, the J gene TRBJ2-5; no definite D call. The CDR3 is 13 amino acids. CDR1 is SGHAT, CDR2 FQNNGV, per germline. Trimming took off 3 bases at V and 5 bases at J, with 10 bases between the two ends. CDR3 DNA: TGTGCCAGCAGCTTCAAGGTCGGGGAGACCCAGTACTTC. Protein: CASSFKVGETQYF.

Only one count was recorded for this clone. The rearrangement links TRBV6-5 to TRBJ2-7; 8 positions agree with TRBD2. The length of the CDR3 is 12 residues. CDR1 MNHEY and CDR2 SVGAGI come from the germline V gene. V lost 5 bases and J lost 10; bases outside the gene matches: 7. CDR3 nucleotide sequence: TGTGCCAGCAGTGGAACCGGGACTAGACAGTACTTC. Protein sequence: CASSGTGTRQYF.

This sequence joins TRBV5-6 and TRBJ2-1; a possible D gene is TRBD2 (5 bases). Germline CDR1 SGHDT, CDR2 YYEEEE. This CDR3 contains 18 residues. Between the trimmed V and J ends, which lost 1 base and 6 bases, there was a span of 23 bases. The CDR3 sequence is CASSLSAAGFQGINEQFF. The CDR3 DNA reads as TGTGCCAGCAGCTTGTCGGCGGCGGGCTTTCAAGGAATCAATGAGCAGTTCTTC.

The J gene is TRBJ1-1, the V gene TRBV15; 7 bases match TRBD1. CDR1 is LNHNV, CDR2 YYDKDF, per germline (reference sequence). The CDR3 has 15 amino acids. With V trimmed by 6 bases and J by 5 bases, 12 bases remained unmatched. CDR3 loop: CATSQRKGARTEAFF. The DNA of the CDR3 is TGTGCCACCAGTCAAAGGAAGGGGGCGCGGACTGAAGCTTTCTTT.

V gene TRBV6-1 combines with J gene TRBJ1-2, with 8 bases matching TRBD1. The junction had 0 bases not matched to a gene; V was cut back by 1 base and J by 5 bases. Per germline, CDR1 MNHNS and CDR2 SASEGT. CDR3 length: 13 amino acids. CDR3 region: CASSEGQGYGYTF. CDR3 DNA sequence: TGTGCCAGCAGTGAAGGACAGGGGTATGGCTACACCTTC.

The CDR3 protein is CATSRDILEMGYGYTF. The CDR3 region has the DNA TGTGCCACCAGCAGAGATATTCTGGAGATGGGCTATGGCTACACCTTC. The chain couples TRBV15 to TRBJ1-2; no clear D gene. The V end lost 0 bases, the J end lost 4 bases, and 15 bases lay between the germline ends. Germline-derived CDR1 and CDR2 are LNHNV and YYDKDF (reference sequence). The CDR3 is 16 amino acids.